Below are 23 T cell receptor beta chains sequenced from a single sample in a study of CD8 T cells in Susac syndrome. The RNA, about 0.5 to 1 ug, was put through reverse transcription using random hexamers. TCRdb recomputed calls from the immunoSEQ multiplex PCR reads with MiXCR, one row per CDR3 protein. The sample lists about 180,000 distinct CDR3 sequences, roughly 96% seen once, with 0.15% to 0.2% in the top ten. The specimen was CD8+ T cells from PBMCs. These receptors were obtained from a human donor with multiple sclerosis.

This clonotype has more than one count but fewer than ten. The chain employs TRBV7-9 and TRBJ2-3; D unresolved. CDR1 and CDR2 (germline): SEHNR, FQNEAQ (reference sequence). The CDR3 runs to 12 residues. The V end was cut by 5 bases, the J end by 6 bases, with 9 bases between. The CDR3 reads CASSPSGDTQYF. As DNA, the CDR3 is TGTGCCAGCAGCCCCTCCGGCGATACGCAGTATTTT.

V gene TRBV20-1 combines with J gene TRBJ2-3, with TRBD2 matching over 9 bases. The V gene's germline CDR1 is DFQATT and CDR2 SNEGSKA (reference sequence). This CDR3 is 16 amino acids long. Trimming took 0 bases from V and 3 from J; bases not matched to a gene: 7. CDR3 region: CSARDLRTSATDTQYF. CDR3 in DNA: TGCAGTGCTAGAGATTTAAGGACTAGCGCAACAGATACGCAGTATTTT.

CDR3 coding DNA: TGTGCCAGCAGCCGGACCAACACAGATACGCAGTATTTT. Its protein product is CASSRTNTDTQYF. The chain recombines TRBV5-4 with TRBJ2-3; D not certain. Per germline, CDR1 SGHNT and CDR2 YYREEE (reference sequence). Trimming cost V 4 bases and J 2 bases, with 8 bases left between them. This CDR3 is 13 amino acids long.

J is TRBJ1-5 and V is TRBV9; D is unresolved. V dropped 7 bases and J dropped 7 bases, with 9 bases sitting between them. There are 11 residues in the CDR3. Germline lookup yields CDR1 SGDLS and CDR2 YYNGEE. The DNA of the CDR3 is TGTGCCAGCGGAGGGCGGCAGCCCCAGCATTTT. Translation gives CASGGRQPQHF.

This clonotype has just one count. The chain employs TRBV3-1 and TRBJ2-7; 9 bases fit TRBD1. This CDR3 region has 17 residues. Germline CDR1 and CDR2: LGHDT and YNNKEL (reference sequence). The ends lost 0 bases at V and 3 bases at J; junction bases unmatched: 9. The CDR3 sequence is CASSQEGFGTGNYEQYF. DNA for the CDR3: TGTGCCAGCAGCCAAGAGGGGTTCGGGACAGGGAACTACGAGCAGTACTTC.

This clonotype was detected only once. The chain has TRBV28 and TRBJ2-3, with 14 bases fitting TRBD2. The CDR3 spans 19 residues. CDR1 and CDR2 (germline): MDHEN, SYDVKM. V gave up 6 bases and J gave up 1 base; unmatched junction bases: 12. The CDR3 DNA follows: TGTGCCAGCAGCTCATCCGGACTAGCGGGAGGTTTGGGCACAGATACGCAGTATTTT. Translated: CASSSSGLAGGLGTDTQYF. The full variable domain, completed using reference TRBV28 and TRBJ2-3, is DVKVTQSSRYLVKRTGEKVFLECVQDMDHENMFWYRQDPGLGLRLIYFSYDVKMKEKGDIPEGYSVSREKKERFSLILESASTNQTSMYLCASSSSGLAGGLGTDTQYFGPGTRLTVL.

This clonotype was recorded once. The chain recombines TRBV9 with TRBJ2-7, with 8 bases that match TRBD2. CDR1 and CDR2 (germline): SGDLS, YYNGEE. Germline trimming cut 3 bases from V and 6 bases from J; bases unmatched to any gene: 8. The CDR3 loop spans 14 amino acids. The CDR3: CASSDSGSYGEQYF. CDR3 DNA: TGTGCCAGCAGCGACAGCGGGAGTTACGGCGAGCAGTACTTC.

The chain recombines TRBV5-4 with TRBJ1-1; perhaps TRBD1 as D (5 bases). The V end lost 6 bases, the J end lost 7 bases, and 10 bases lay between the germline ends. Germline V gives CDR1 SGHNT, CDR2 YYREEE (reference sequence). This CDR3 is 11 amino acids long. CDR3 nucleotide sequence: TGTGCCAGCATCGGGGACGGTGAAGCTTTCTTT. Its protein product is CASIGDGEAFF.

This chain joins TRBV20-1 and TRBJ2-5; 11 bases are a match to TRBD2. This CDR3 is built from 16 residues. Trimming cost V 3 bases and J 5 bases; bases outside gene matches: 11. Per germline, CDR1 DFQATT and CDR2 SNEGSKA (reference sequence). The CDR3 here is CSARAITSGRGETQYF. For the CDR3, the DNA is TGCAGTGCTAGGGCTATTACTAGCGGGAGAGGCGAGACCCAGTACTTC.

The gene calls are TRBV20-1 and TRBJ2-7; maybe TRBD1 (5 bases). Trimming took 1 base from V and 7 from J, leaving 17 bases between them. Per germline, CDR1 DFQATT and CDR2 SNEGSKA (reference sequence). The CDR3 consists of 14 residues. CDR3 nucleotides: TGCAGTGCTAGAGGGGTTCAGGGAACTGGTGAGCAGTACTTC. It encodes CSARGVQGTGEQYF.

The V gene is TRBV13, the J gene TRBJ1-2; the D is unclear. The CDR3 runs 13 residues. CDR1 and CDR2 from the germline V gene are PRHDT and FYEKMQ (reference sequence). The V end lost 5 bases, the J end lost 10 bases, and 17 bases lay between the germline ends. As DNA, the CDR3 is TGTGCCAGCAGCCAGGATCACGTAGCGGACTACACCTTC. This codes for CASSQDHVADYTF. The full variable domain, its missing parts supplied by reference TRBV13 and TRBJ1-2, is AAGVIQSPRHLIKEKRETATLKCYPIPRHDTVYWYQQGPGQDPQFLISFYEKMQSDKGSIPDRFSAQQFSDYHSELNMSSLELGDSALYFCASSQDHVADYTFGSGTRLTVV.

This chain joins TRBV5-6 and TRBJ2-5, with D tentatively TRBD1 (6 bases). The CDR3 runs to 13 residues. V shed 2 bases and J shed 5 bases, with 10 bases lying between them. Germline CDR1 and CDR2: SGHDT and YYEEEE. The CDR3 reads CASSFSGDETQYF. The DNA of the CDR3 is TGTGCCAGCAGCTTTTCAGGGGACGAGACCCAGTACTTC.

The chain has TRBV7-9 and TRBJ2-5; TRBD1 agrees at 8 bases. The germline V gene has CDR1 SEHNR and CDR2 FQNEAQ (reference sequence). This CDR3 comprises 16 residues. With 4 bases clipped from V and 1 base from J, the junction kept 8 bases outside the gene matches. The CDR3 protein is CASSSNQGASQETQYF. CDR3 coding DNA: TGTGCCAGCAGCTCTAACCAGGGGGCAAGCCAAGAGACCCAGTACTTC.

The chain uses TRBV5-1 and TRBJ1-1; D remains ambiguous. The germline V gene encodes CDR1 SGHRS and CDR2 YFSETQ. The V gene lost 0 bases and the J gene lost 1 base, with 10 bases spanning the gap. The CDR3 is 15 amino acids. CDR3 loop: CASSLVSQPNTEAFF. Here the CDR3 DNA reads TGCGCCAGCAGCTTGGTTTCCCAACCGAACACTGAAGCTTTCTTT.

The chain has TRBV4-1 and TRBJ2-7; no definite D call. The V and J ends lost 4 bases and 2 bases respectively, with 15 bases between them. The CDR3 contains 15 residues. Germline V CDR1 and CDR2: MGHRA, YSYEKL. The CDR3 DNA is TGCGCCAGCAGCCCCCCACCCCCTTTGACCTACGAGCAGTACTTC. Its translation is CASSPPPPLTYEQYF.

V is TRBV19 and J is TRBJ2-1, with D unresolved. The CDR3 sequence is 15 residues long. Trimming took 2 bases from V and 8 from J, leaving 16 bases between them. Germline CDR1 LNHDA, CDR2 SQIVND (reference sequence). The CDR3 DNA follows: TGTGCCAGTAGTATAACCGGGTTAAGAAGGGATGAGCAGTTCTTC. Translating gives CASSITGLRRDEQFF. Using reference TRBV19 and TRBJ2-1 for the parts outside the CDR3, the full variable domain is DGGITQSPKYLFRKEGQNVTLSCEQNLNHDAMYWYRQDPGQGLRLIYYSQIVNDFQKGDIAEGYSVSREKKESFPLTVTSAQKNPTAFYLCASSITGLRRDEQFFGPGTRLTVL.

This chain links TRBV15 with TRBJ1-5, with D uncertain. CDR1 LNHNV and CDR2 YYDKDF come from the germline V gene (reference sequence). This CDR3 contains 16 residues. The V gene lost 3 bases and the J gene lost 5 bases, with 17 bases spanning the gap. This chain's CDR3 is CATSSPVVGYDQPQHF. The DNA for the CDR3 is TGTGCCACCAGCAGTCCGGTCGTCGGATACGATCAGCCCCAGCATTTT.

This chain joins TRBV29-1 and TRBJ1-2; D gene ambiguous. The germline V gene encodes CDR1 SQVTM and CDR2 ANQGSEA. Trimming shortened V by 8 bases and J by 4 bases, and 11 bases separated the two germline ends. This CDR3 has 11 residues. In nucleotides, the CDR3 is TGCAGCATCCTTACGGTCTATGGCTACACCTTC. It translates to CSILTVYGYTF. Full variable domain (rest looked up from reference TRBV29-1 and TRBJ1-2): SAVISQKPSRDICQRGTSLTIQCQVDSQVTMMFWYRQQPGQSLTLIATANQGSEATYESGFVIDKFPISRPNLTFSTLTVSNMSPEDSSIYLCSILTVYGYTFGSGTRLTVV.

This CDR3 reads CSATRDRVIGQPQHF. In DNA form, the CDR3 reads TGCAGTGCTACCCGGGACAGGGTAATCGGACAGCCCCAGCATTTT. V and J are TRBV20-1 and TRBJ1-5, with 9 bases matching TRBD1. V gave up 4 bases and J gave up 7 bases; unmatched junction bases: 11. The CDR3 runs 15 residues. CDR1 is DFQATT, CDR2 SNEGSKA, per germline (reference sequence).

The chain recombines TRBV27 with TRBJ2-5; unclear D gene. V lost 10 bases and J 5 bases, leaving 8 bases between the germline ends. The CDR3 extends over 10 amino acids. In germline, CDR1 is MNHEY, CDR2 SMNVEV (reference sequence). The CDR3 loop reads CATGSETQYF. The CDR3, as DNA: TGTGCCACCGGTAGTGAGACCCAGTACTTC.

The CDR3: CASSQNAGCLSYEQYF. The CDR3 nucleotides read TGCGCCAGCAGTCAAAACGCGGGATGCCTCTCCTACGAGCAGTACTTC. The chain has TRBV23-1 and TRBJ2-7; D perhaps matches TRBD2 (6 bases). TRBV23-1 is an open reading frame, and its role is uncertain. The CDR3 length is 16 residues. V lost 2 bases and J lost 0, with 14 bases in between.

This CDR3 reads CSVHESAQYF. CDR3 coding DNA: TGCAGCGTCCACGAGTCAGCCCAGTACTTC. The J gene is TRBJ2-5, the V gene TRBV29-1; D is unresolved. V was clipped by 6 bases and J by 9 bases, with 11 bases between them. The length of the CDR3 is 10 residues. Germline-derived CDR1 and CDR2 are SQVTM and ANQGSEA.

The chain links TRBV9 to TRBJ2-5, with TRBD1 matching over 9 bases. CDR1 and CDR2 from the germline V gene are SGDLS and YYNGEE. The V segment lost 4 bases and the J segment 5 bases; nucleotides outside the gene matches: 9. The CDR3 is 15 residues long. This chain's CDR3 is CASSTWTGAYETQYF. The CDR3, as DNA: TGTGCCAGCAGCACCTGGACAGGGGCGTACGAGACCCAGTACTTC.